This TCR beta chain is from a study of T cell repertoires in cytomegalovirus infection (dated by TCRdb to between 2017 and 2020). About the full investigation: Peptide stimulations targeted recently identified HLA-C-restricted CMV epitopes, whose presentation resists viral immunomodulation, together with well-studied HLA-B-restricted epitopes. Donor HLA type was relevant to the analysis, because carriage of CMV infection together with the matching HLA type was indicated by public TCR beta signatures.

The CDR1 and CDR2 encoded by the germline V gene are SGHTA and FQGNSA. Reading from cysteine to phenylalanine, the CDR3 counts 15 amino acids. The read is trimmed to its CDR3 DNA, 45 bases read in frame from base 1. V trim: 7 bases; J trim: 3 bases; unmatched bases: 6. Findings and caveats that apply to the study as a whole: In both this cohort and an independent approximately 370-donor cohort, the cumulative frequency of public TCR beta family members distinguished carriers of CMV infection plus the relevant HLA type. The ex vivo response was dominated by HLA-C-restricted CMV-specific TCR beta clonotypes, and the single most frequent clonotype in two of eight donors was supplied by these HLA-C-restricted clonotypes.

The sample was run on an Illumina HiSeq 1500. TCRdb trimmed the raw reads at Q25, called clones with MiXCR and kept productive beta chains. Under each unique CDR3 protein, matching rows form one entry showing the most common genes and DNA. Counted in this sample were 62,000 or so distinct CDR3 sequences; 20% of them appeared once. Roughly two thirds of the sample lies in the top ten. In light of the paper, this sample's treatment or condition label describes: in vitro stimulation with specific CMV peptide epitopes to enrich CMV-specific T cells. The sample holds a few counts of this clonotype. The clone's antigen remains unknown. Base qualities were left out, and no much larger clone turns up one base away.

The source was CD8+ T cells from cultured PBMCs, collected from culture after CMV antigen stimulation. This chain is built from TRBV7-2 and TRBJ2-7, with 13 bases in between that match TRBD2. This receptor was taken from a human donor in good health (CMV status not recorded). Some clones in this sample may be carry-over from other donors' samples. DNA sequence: TGTGCCAGCACCTGGGGACTAGCGGGAAGCTACGAGCAGTACTTC. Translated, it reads CASTWGLAGSYEQYF.